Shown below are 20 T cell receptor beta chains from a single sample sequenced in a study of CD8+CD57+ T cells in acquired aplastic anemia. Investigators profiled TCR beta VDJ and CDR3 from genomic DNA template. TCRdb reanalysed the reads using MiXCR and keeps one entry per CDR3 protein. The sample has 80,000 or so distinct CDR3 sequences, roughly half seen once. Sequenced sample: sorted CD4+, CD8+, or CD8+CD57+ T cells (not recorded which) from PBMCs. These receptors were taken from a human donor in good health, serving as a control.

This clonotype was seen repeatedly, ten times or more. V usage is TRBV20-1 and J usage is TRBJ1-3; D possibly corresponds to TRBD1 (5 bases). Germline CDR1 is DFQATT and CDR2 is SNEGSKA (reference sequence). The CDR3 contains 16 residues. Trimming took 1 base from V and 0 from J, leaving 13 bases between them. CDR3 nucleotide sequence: TGCAGTGCTAGAGTCTTAGGGGAGAGCTCTGGAAACACCATATATTTT. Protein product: CSARVLGESSGNTIYF.

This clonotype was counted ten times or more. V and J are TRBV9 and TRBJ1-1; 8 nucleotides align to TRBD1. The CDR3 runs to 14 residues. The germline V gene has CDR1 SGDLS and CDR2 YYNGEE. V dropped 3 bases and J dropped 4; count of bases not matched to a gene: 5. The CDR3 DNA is TGTGCCAGCAGCGCAGGGGGCGGGGGCACTGAAGCTTTCTTT. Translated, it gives CASSAGGGGTEAFF.

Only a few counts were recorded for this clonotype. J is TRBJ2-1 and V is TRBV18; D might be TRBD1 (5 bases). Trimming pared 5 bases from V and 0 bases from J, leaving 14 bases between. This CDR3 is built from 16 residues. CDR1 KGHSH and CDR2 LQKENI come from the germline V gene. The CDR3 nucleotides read TGTGCCAGCTCATCGGAACAGGCTAGCTCCTACAATGAGCAGTTCTTC. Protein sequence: CASSSEQASSYNEQFF.

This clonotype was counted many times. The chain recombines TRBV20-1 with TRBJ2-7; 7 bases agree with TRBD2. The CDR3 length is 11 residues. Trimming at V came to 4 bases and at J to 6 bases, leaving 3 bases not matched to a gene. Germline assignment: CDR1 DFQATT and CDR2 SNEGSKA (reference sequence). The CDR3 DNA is TGCAGTGCTAAACTAGCGCTCGAGCAGTACTTC. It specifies CSAKLALEQYF.

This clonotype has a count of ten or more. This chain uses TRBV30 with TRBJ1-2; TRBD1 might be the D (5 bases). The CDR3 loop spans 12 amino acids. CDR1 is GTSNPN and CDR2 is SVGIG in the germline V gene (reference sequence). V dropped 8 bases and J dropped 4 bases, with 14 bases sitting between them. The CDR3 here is CATVDSSYGYTF. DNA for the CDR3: TGTGCCACCGTCGACAGCTCCTATGGCTACACCTTC. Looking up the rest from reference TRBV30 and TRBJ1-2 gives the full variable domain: SQTIHQWPATLVQPVGSPLSLECTVEGTSNPNLYWYRQAAGRGLQLLFYSVGIGQISSEVPQNLSASRPQDRQFILSSKKLLLSDSGFYLCATVDSSYGYTFGSGTRLTVV.

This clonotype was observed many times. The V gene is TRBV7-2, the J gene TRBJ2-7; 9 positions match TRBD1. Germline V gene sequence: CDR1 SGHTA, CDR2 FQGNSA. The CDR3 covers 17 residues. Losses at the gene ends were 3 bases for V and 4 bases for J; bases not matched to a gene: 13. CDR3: CASSFLGTGPTRYEQYF. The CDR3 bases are TGTGCCAGCAGCTTTCTTGGGACAGGGCCTACCAGGTACGAGCAGTACTTC.

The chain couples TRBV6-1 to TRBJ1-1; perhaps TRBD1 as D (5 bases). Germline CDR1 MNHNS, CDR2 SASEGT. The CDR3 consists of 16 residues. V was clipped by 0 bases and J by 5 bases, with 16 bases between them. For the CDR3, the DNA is TGTGCCAGCAGTGAAGCTCTCGGGGCGGGTGGGACTGAAGCTTTCTTT. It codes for CASSEALGAGGTEAFF.

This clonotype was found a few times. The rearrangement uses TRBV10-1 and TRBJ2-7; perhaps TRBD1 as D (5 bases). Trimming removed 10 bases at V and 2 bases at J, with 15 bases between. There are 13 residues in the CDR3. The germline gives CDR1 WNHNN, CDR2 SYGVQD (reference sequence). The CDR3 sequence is CATEQVAAYEQYF. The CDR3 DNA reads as TGCGCCACGGAACAGGTGGCCGCCTACGAGCAGTACTTC.

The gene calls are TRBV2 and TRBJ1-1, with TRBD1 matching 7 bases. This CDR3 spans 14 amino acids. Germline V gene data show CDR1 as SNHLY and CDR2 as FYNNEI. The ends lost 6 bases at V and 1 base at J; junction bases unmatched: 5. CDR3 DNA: TGTGCCAGCAGACGAAACAGGGGGAACACTGAAGCTTTCTTT. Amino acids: CASRRNRGNTEAFF.

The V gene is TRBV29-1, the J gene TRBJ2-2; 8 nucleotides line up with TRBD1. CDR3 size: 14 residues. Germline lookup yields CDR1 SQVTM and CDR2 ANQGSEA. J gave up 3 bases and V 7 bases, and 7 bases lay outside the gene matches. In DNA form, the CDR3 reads TGCAGCGCTAAGGACAGGGTGGACACCGGGGAGCTGTTTTTT. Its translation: CSAKDRVDTGELFF.

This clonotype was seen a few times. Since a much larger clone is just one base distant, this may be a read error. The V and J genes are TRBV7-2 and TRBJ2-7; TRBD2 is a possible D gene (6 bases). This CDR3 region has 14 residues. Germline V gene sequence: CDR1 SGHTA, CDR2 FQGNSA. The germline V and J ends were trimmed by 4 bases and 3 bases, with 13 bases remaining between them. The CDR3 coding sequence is TGTGCCAGCAGCTGGGGGGTTGGCGGCTACGAGCAGTACTTC. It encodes CASSWGVGGYEQYF.

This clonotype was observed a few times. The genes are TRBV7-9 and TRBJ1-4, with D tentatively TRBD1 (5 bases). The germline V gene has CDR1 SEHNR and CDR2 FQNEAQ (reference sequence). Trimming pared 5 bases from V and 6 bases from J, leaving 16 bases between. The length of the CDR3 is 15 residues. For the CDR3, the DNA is TGTGCCAGCAGCAAATGGGACCTCAGGGATGAAAAACTGTTTTTT. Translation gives CASSKWDLRDEKLFF.

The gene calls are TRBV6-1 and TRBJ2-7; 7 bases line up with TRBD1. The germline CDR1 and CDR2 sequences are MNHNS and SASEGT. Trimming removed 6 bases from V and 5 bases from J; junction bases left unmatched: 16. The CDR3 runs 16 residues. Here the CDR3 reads CASSLRTGYPLDEQYF. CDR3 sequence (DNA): TGTGCCAGCAGCCTAAGGACAGGATACCCCCTCGACGAGCAGTACTTC.

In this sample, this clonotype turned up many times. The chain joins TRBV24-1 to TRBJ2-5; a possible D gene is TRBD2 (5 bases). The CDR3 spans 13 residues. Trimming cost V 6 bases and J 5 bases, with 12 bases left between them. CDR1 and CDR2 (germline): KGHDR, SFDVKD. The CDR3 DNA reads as TGTGCCACCAGTTATGGTTCGGGGGAGACCCAGTACTTC. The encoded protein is CATSYGSGETQYF.

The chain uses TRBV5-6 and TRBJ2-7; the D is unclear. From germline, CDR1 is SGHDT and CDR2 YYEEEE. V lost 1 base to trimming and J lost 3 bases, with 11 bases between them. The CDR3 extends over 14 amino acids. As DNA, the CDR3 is TGTGCCAGCAGCTTGTATCACAGCCGCTACGAGCAGTACTTC. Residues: CASSLYHSRYEQYF.

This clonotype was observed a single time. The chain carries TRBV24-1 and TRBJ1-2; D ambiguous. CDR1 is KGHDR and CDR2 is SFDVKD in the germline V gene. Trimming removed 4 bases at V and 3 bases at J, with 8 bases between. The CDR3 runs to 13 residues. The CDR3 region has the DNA TGTGCCACCAGTGAAGGGAAGGACTATGGCTACACCTTC. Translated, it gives CATSEGKDYGYTF.

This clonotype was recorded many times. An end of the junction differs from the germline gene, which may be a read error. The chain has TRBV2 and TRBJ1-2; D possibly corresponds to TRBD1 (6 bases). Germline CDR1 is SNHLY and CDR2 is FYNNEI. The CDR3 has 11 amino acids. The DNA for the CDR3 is TGTGCCAGCAGCCCCGGCGGGACAACAAACTTC. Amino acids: CASSPGGTTNF. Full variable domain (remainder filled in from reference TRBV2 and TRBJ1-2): EPEVTQTPSHQVTQMGQEVILRCVPISNHLYFYWYRQILGQKVEFLVSFYNNEISEKSEIFDDQFSVERPDGSNFTLKIRSTKLEDSAMYFCASSPGGTTNFGSGTRLTVV.

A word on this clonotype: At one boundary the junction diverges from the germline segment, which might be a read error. The CDR3 here is CAISGGEGQDSTDTQYF. The CDR3 DNA reads as TGTGCCATCAGTGGGGGGGAGGGACAGGACTCCACAGACACGCAGTATTTT. J is TRBJ2-3 and V is TRBV10-3; a weak D match, TRBD1 (8 bases). This CDR3 is 17 amino acids long. Looked up from germline, CDR1 is ENHRY and CDR2 is SYGVKD.

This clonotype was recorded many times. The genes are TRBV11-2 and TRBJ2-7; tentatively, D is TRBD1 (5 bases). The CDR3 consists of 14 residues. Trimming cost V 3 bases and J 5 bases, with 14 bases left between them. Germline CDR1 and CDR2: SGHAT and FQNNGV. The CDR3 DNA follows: TGTGCCAGCAGCTTCCCAGGGCCGGCGGACGAGCAGTACTTC. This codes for CASSFPGPADEQYF.

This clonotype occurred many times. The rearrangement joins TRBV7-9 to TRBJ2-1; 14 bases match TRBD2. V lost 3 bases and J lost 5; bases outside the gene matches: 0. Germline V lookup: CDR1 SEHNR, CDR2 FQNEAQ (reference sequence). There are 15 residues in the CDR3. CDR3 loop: CASSLGLAGDNEQFF. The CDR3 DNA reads TGTGCCAGCAGCTTGGGACTAGCGGGAGACAATGAGCAGTTCTTC.